These 26 T cell receptor beta chains share one sample of origin, sequenced in a study of T cell responses to AZD1222 COVID-19 vaccine. Sequencing was performed with immunoSEQ multiplex PCR; in TCRdb, only in-frame clones are kept and a portion is missing. The repertoire holds about 150,000 clones, with over 75% as singletons. The sample consisted of peripheral blood, taken 28 days after the second AZD1222 dose. The receptor set was obtained from an adult who received the AZD1222 COVID-19 vaccine.

The CDR3 loop reads CASSWGTSTDTQYF. The DNA for the CDR3 is TGTGCCAGCAGCTGGGGGACTAGCACAGATACGCAGTATTTT. V and J are TRBV5-4 and TRBJ2-3, with D possibly TRBD2 on 6 matching bases. There are 14 residues in the CDR3. Between the trimmed V and J ends, which lost 3 bases and 0 bases, there was a span of 8 bases. Germline V lookup: CDR1 SGHNT, CDR2 YYREEE (reference sequence).

This rearrangement joins TRBV15 to TRBJ1-1; 7 nucleotides align to TRBD1. This CDR3 region has 15 residues. The germline V gene has CDR1 LNHNV and CDR2 YYDKDF (reference sequence). Losses at the gene ends were 4 bases for V and 0 bases for J; bases not matched to a gene: 5. The CDR3: CATSTRQGLNTEAFF. DNA for the CDR3: TGTGCCACCAGCACTAGACAGGGACTGAACACTGAAGCTTTCTTT.

The V gene is TRBV19, the J gene TRBJ1-5; D not resolved. The V gene lost 5 bases and the J gene lost 4 bases, with 12 bases spanning the gap. CDR1 and CDR2 (germline): LNHDA, SQIVND (reference sequence). CDR3 size: 14 residues. The CDR3 region has the DNA TGTGCCAGTAGTCCGTCTCTCTCAAATCAGCCCCAGCATTTT. Protein: CASSPSLSNQPQHF. Full variable domain (outside the CDR3, taken from reference TRBV19 and TRBJ1-5): DGGITQSPKYLFRKEGQNVTLSCEQNLNHDAMYWYRQDPGQGLRLIYYSQIVNDFQKGDIAEGYSVSREKKESFPLTVTSAQKNPTAFYLCASSPSLSNQPQHFGDGTRLSIL.

The chain joins TRBV15 to TRBJ1-1; D perhaps matches TRBD1 (6 bases). Germline CDR1 and CDR2: LNHNV and YYDKDF (reference sequence). Trimming removed 0 bases at V and 1 base at J, with 12 bases between. The CDR3 is 16 amino acids. The CDR3 sequence: CATSRDSTGSNTEAFF. Here the CDR3 DNA reads TGTGCCACCAGCAGAGACTCGACAGGATCGAACACTGAAGCTTTCTTT. Supplemented by reference TRBV15 and TRBJ1-1, the full variable domain reads DAMVIQNPRYQVTQFGKPVTLSCSQTLNHNVMYWYQQKSSQAPKLLFHYYDKDFNNEADTPDNFQSRRPNTSFCFLDIRSPGLGDTAMYLCATSRDSTGSNTEAFFGQGTRLTVV.

This clone was recorded once. This chain links TRBV10-3 with TRBJ1-1; 7 bases are shared with TRBD1. V shed 4 bases and J 2 bases; nucleotides not matched to a gene: 10. In germline, CDR1 is ENHRY, CDR2 SYGVKD. The CDR3 is 16 amino acids. The CDR3 sequence is CAISGGQIDENTEAFF. As DNA, the CDR3 is TGTGCCATCAGTGGGGGACAGATTGATGAAAACACTGAAGCTTTCTTT.

V gene TRBV5-6 combines with J gene TRBJ1-2; D ambiguous. The germline V gene has CDR1 SGHDT and CDR2 YYEEEE. Between the trimmed V and J ends, which lost 6 bases and 1 base, there was a span of 13 bases. CDR3 length: 14 amino acids. CDR3 loop: CASNPLGNNYGYTF. As DNA, the CDR3 is TGTGCCAGCAACCCCTTAGGGAATAACTATGGCTACACCTTC.

CDR3 in amino acids: CASSVGGTGINEKLFF. DNA for the CDR3: TGTGCCAGCAGCGTAGGAGGGACAGGCATTAATGAAAAACTGTTTTTT. The V gene is TRBV9, the J gene TRBJ1-4; the match to TRBD1 covers 8 bases. Germline CDR1 reads SGDLS; CDR2 reads YYNGEE. J was trimmed by 4 bases and V by 0 bases; bases with no gene match: 5. CDR3 size: 16 residues.

Written as DNA, the CDR3 is TGTGCCAGCAGTCTCTCATACACCGGGGAGCTGTTTTTT. It is translated as CASSLSYTGELFF. The chain joins TRBV27 to TRBJ2-2; D unresolved. CDR3 length: 13 amino acids. Per the germline V gene, CDR1 is MNHEY and CDR2 is SMNVEV (reference sequence). The germline V and J ends were trimmed by 5 bases and 3 bases, with 7 bases remaining between them.

The chain links TRBV7-2 to TRBJ1-1, with unresolved D. The CDR3 runs 14 residues. CDR1 is SGHTA, CDR2 FQGNSA, per germline. V lost 5 bases and J lost 1, with 11 bases in between. The CDR3 is CASSDTPGNTEAFF. In DNA form, the CDR3 reads TGTGCCAGCAGCGACACCCCTGGGAACACTGAAGCTTTCTTT.

V gene TRBV28 combines with J gene TRBJ2-3; 7 bases match TRBD2. Germline V lookup: CDR1 MDHEN, CDR2 SYDVKM. V lost 6 bases and J lost 0; bases outside the gene matches: 6. The CDR3 loop spans 15 amino acids. DNA of the CDR3: TGTGCCAGCAGCGAAGGACTAGTAAGCACAGATACGCAGTATTTT. This translates into CASSEGLVSTDTQYF.

The chain joins TRBV10-3 to TRBJ1-5; no clear D gene. Trimming removed 3 bases at V and 4 bases at J, with 7 bases between. Germline CDR1 reads ENHRY; CDR2 reads SYGVKD. The length of the CDR3 is 13 residues. The CDR3 DNA is TGTGCCATCAGTGACTTGGTTAATCAGCCCCAGCATTTT. As protein: CAISDLVNQPQHF.

The chain couples TRBV5-4 to TRBJ2-1, with D possibly called TRBD1 or TRBD2 (5 bases each). Germline values: CDR1 SGHNT, CDR2 YYREEE (reference sequence). This CDR3 is 14 amino acids long. V lost 4 bases and J lost 6, with 14 bases in between. The CDR3 DNA sequence: TGTGCCAGCAGCCCCGGGACCGCCGTCAATGAGCAGTTCTTC. Protein: CASSPGTAVNEQFF.

This clone was recorded a few times. The gene calls are TRBV30 and TRBJ1-6; possibly TRBD1 for D (5 bases). V shed 3 bases and J shed 4 bases, with 13 bases lying between them. This CDR3 contains 15 residues. CDR1 is GTSNPN, CDR2 SVGIG, per germline (reference sequence). The CDR3: CAWREYRMYNSPLHF. The CDR3 DNA follows: TGTGCCTGGAGGGAATACAGGATGTATAATTCACCCCTCCACTTT.

V is TRBV5-1 and J is TRBJ2-7; unclear D gene. Between the trimmed V and J ends, which lost 0 bases and 2 bases, there was a span of 9 bases. The CDR3 sequence is 14 residues long. Germline lookup yields CDR1 SGHRS and CDR2 YFSETQ. The DNA for the CDR3 is TGCGCCAGCAGCTTGGGAGCGAGGCCCTACGAGCAGTACTTC. This gives the protein CASSLGARPYEQYF. The complete variable domain, with remaining parts taken from reference TRBV5-1 and TRBJ2-7, reads KAGVTQTPRYLIKTRGQQVTLSCSPISGHRSVSWYQQTPGQGLQFLFEYFSETQRNKGNFPGRFSGRQFSNSRSEMNVSTLELGDSALYLCASSLGARPYEQYFGPGTRLTVT.

The chain's CDR3 is CASSQKEGSEQYF. The CDR3, as DNA: TGTGCCAGCTCACAAAAGGAGGGCAGCGAGCAGTACTTC. The chain couples TRBV18 to TRBJ2-7, with D tentatively TRBD2 (6 bases). There are 13 residues in the CDR3. Germline CDR1 reads KGHSH; CDR2 reads LQKENI. With 4 bases removed from V and 6 bases from J, the gap between germline ends came to 13 bases.

This rearrangement joins TRBV15 to TRBJ1-2, with D possibly being TRBD1 (5 bases). V dropped 6 bases and J dropped 4 bases, with 15 bases sitting between them. CDR3 length: 14 amino acids. Looked up from germline, CDR1 is LNHNV and CDR2 is YYDKDF (reference sequence). In DNA, the CDR3 is TGTGCCACCAGTCCCGGGCGGGGGATCTATGGCTACACCTTC. This translates into CATSPGRGIYGYTF.

This clone was seen only once. V usage is TRBV5-1 and J usage is TRBJ2-1; 7 bases are a match to TRBD1. The CDR3 loop spans 15 amino acids. After removal of 3 bases from V and 12 bases from J, the junction contained 15 bases not matched to a gene. Germline V CDR1 and CDR2: SGHRS, YFSETQ. CDR3 residues: CASSYDGQEGRGQFF. CDR3 coding DNA: TGCGCCAGCAGCTACGACGGACAGGAAGGCAGGGGGCAGTTCTTC. Using reference TRBV5-1 and TRBJ2-1 for the parts outside the CDR3, the full variable domain is KAGVTQTPRYLIKTRGQQVTLSCSPISGHRSVSWYQQTPGQGLQFLFEYFSETQRNKGNFPGRFSGRQFSNSRSEMNVSTLELGDSALYLCASSYDGQEGRGQFFGPGTRLTVL.

V is TRBV3-1 (or the pseudogene TRBV3-2) and J is TRBJ2-3; 7 bases are shared with TRBD1. V shed 6 bases and J 0 bases; nucleotides not matched to a gene: 3. The CDR3 extends over 14 amino acids. CDR1 and CDR2 from the germline V gene are LGHDT and YNNKEL (reference sequence). The CDR3 region is CASREGASTDTQYF. The CDR3 DNA sequence: TGTGCCAGCAGAGAGGGGGCTAGCACAGATACGCAGTATTTT.

This sequence joins TRBV30 and TRBJ2-1; D uncertain. V was shortened by 2 bases and J by 6 bases, with 5 bases between the two germline ends. The V gene's germline CDR1 is GTSNPN and CDR2 SVGIG (reference sequence). This CDR3 region has 11 residues. The CDR3 DNA reads as TGTGCCTGGAGTTCTGTCAATGAGCAGTTCTTC. Protein: CAWSSVNEQFF.

This clone came up once. The chain recombines TRBV5-1 with TRBJ1-6; 10 positions agree with TRBD1. V lost 4 bases and J lost 7; bases outside the gene matches: 5. CDR1 and CDR2 (germline): SGHRS, YFSETQ. This CDR3 has 15 residues. The CDR3 DNA reads TGCGCCAGCAGCATAGGACAGGGGGGCAATTCACCCCTCCACTTT. The encoded protein is CASSIGQGGNSPLHF.

This clone was seen a few times. CDR3 amino acids: CASSETGTTEAFF. The CDR3 DNA follows: TGTGCCAGCAGTGAGACAGGGACCACTGAAGCTTTCTTT. This chain links TRBV6-1 with TRBJ1-1; TRBD1 matches at 7 bases. There are 13 residues in the CDR3. Trimming removed 3 bases from V and 4 bases from J; junction bases left unmatched: 2. Germline values: CDR1 MNHNS, CDR2 SASEGT.

The chain employs TRBV12-3 or TRBV12-4 and TRBJ1-5; D is undetermined. V lost 6 bases and J 6 bases, leaving 9 bases between the germline ends. CDR3 length: 12 amino acids. The CDR3 loop reads CASSPTGQPQHF. CDR3 DNA: TGTGCCAGCAGCCCTACCGGTCAGCCCCAGCATTTT.

The V and J genes are TRBV28 and TRBJ1-1, with 8 bases identical to TRBD1. From germline, CDR1 is MDHEN and CDR2 SYDVKM. J lost 4 bases, V lost 6 bases, and 10 bases had no gene match. This CDR3 region has 15 residues. Here the CDR3 DNA reads TGTGCCAGCAGAATTACCGGGACAGGAAGCACTGAAGCTTTCTTT. It translates to CASRITGTGSTEAFF.

The V and J genes are TRBV14 and TRBJ1-1, with D perhaps TRBD1 (5 bases). CDR3 length: 14 amino acids. V was trimmed by 2 bases and J by 1 base, leaving 8 bases between them. Per germline, CDR1 SGHDN and CDR2 FVKESK. CDR3 in DNA: TGTGCCAGCAGCCAACCAGGGAGGAACACTGAAGCTTTCTTT. It specifies CASSQPGRNTEAFF. Full variable domain (missing parts from reference TRBV14 and TRBJ1-1): EAGVTQFPSHSVIEKGQTVTLRCDPISGHDNLYWYRRVMGKEIKFLLHFVKESKQDESGMPNNRFLAERTGGTYSTLKVQPAELEDSGVYFCASSQPGRNTEAFFGQGTRLTVV.

The rearrangement uses TRBV19 and TRBJ2-1, with 9 bases fitting TRBD2. Germline lookup yields CDR1 LNHDA and CDR2 SQIVND (reference sequence). There are 15 residues in the CDR3. The trim removed 3 bases at V and 3 bases at J, leaving 3 bases unmatched. CDR3 nucleotides: TGTGCCAGTAGTATGGCGACTAGCGGCTACAATGAGCAGTTCTTC. Translating gives CASSMATSGYNEQFF.

The J gene is TRBJ1-2, the V gene TRBV30, with unresolved D. Trimming pared 8 bases from V and 7 bases from J, leaving 11 bases between. The length of the CDR3 is 10 residues. Germline assignment: CDR1 GTSNPN and CDR2 SVGIG (reference sequence). The CDR3 DNA reads as TGTGCCCAGAGAGGTGGTGGCTACACCTTC. This gives the protein CAQRGGGYTF.